These 14 T cell receptor beta chains came from one sample sequenced in a study of shared clonotypes between healthy human individuals. Using immunoSEQ multiplex PCR, the repertoire was profiled, and TCRdb retains in-frame clones only, with some absent. The table lists about 480,000 clones, almost 80% of them singletons, with 12% in the top ten. Material for sequencing was PBMCs. Every receptor here comes from a woman in her 40s in good health. Some clones in this sample may be carry-over from other donors' samples.

On this clone itself: In the same sample, other DNA sequences code for this CDR3. The J gene is TRBJ1-2, the V gene TRBV18; 10 bases line up with TRBD1. This CDR3 has 14 residues. The ends lost 3 bases at V and 3 bases at J; junction bases unmatched: 1. Germline values: CDR1 KGHSH, CDR2 LQKENI. This chain's CDR3 is CASSPGTGDYGYTF. The CDR3 bases are TGTGCCAGCTCACCCGGGACAGGGGACTATGGCTACACCTTC.

As for this clone: Other DNA sequences in the sample encode the same CDR3. This chain joins TRBV29-1 and TRBJ2-1; D possibly matches TRBD1 or TRBD2 (5 bases each). Trimming shortened V by 2 bases and J by 3 bases, and 11 bases separated the two germline ends. CDR1 SQVTM and CDR2 ANQGSEA come from the germline V gene. The CDR3 covers 14 residues. CDR3 protein: CSVERDRSYNEQFF. CDR3 in DNA: TGCAGCGTTGAAAGGGACCGAAGCTACAATGAGCAGTTCTTC.

V usage is TRBV4-1 and J usage is TRBJ2-7, with 7 nucleotides matching TRBD2. Germline CDR1 reads MGHRA; CDR2 reads YSYEKL. The V and J ends lost 0 bases and 0 bases, in that order; junction bases with no gene match: 5. This CDR3 has 16 residues. The CDR3 bases are TGCGCCAGCAGCCAAGAAAGCGGGACCCTCTCCTACGAGCAGTACTTC. Its protein is CASSQESGTLSYEQYF.

This chain connects TRBV7-6 to TRBJ2-1; D possibly corresponds to TRBD1 (6 bases). The V gene's germline CDR1 is SGHVS and CDR2 FNYEAQ. The V and J ends lost 4 bases and 3 bases respectively, with 16 bases between them. The CDR3 is made up of 16 amino acids. CDR3 sequence (DNA): TGTGCCAGCAGCTCCCGACCGGGACATAACTACAATGAGCAGTTCTTC. This gives the protein CASSSRPGHNYNEQFF.

This chain uses TRBV7-2 with TRBJ2-2; D may be TRBD1 or TRBD2 (5 bases each). CDR3 length equals 14 residues. Germline V gene sequence: CDR1 SGHTA, CDR2 FQGNSA. V gave up 8 bases and J gave up 6 bases, with 16 bases separating them. The CDR3 DNA reads TGTGCCAGCTCCTTGGTTTGGGGACCCGGGGAGCTGTTTTTT. It yields the protein CASSLVWGPGELFF.

The chain carries TRBV11-2 and TRBJ2-6; TRBD1 is a possible D gene (6 bases). The CDR3 is made up of 16 amino acids. CDR1 SGHAT and CDR2 FQNNGV come from the germline V gene. The V gene lost 1 base and the J gene lost 1 base, with 8 bases spanning the gap. CDR3: CASSLVGASGANVLTF. The CDR3 DNA follows: TGTGCCAGCAGCTTAGTGGGGGCGTCTGGGGCCAACGTCCTGACTTTC.

This chain uses TRBV28 with TRBJ2-5; D is undetermined. CDR1 and CDR2 (germline): MDHEN, SYDVKM. Trimming removed 7 bases at V and 0 bases at J, with 12 bases between. CDR3 length equals 14 residues. DNA for the CDR3: TGTGCCAGCAATTCTATCCGGTACCAAGAGACCCAGTACTTC. Translated, it gives CASNSIRYQETQYF.

The chain has TRBV27 and TRBJ1-4; 7 nucleotides match TRBD1. Per the germline V gene, CDR1 is MNHEY and CDR2 is SMNVEV (reference sequence). Losses at the gene ends were 3 bases for V and 0 bases for J; bases not matched to a gene: 10. The CDR3 sequence is 18 residues long. The CDR3 sequence: CASSFRVTGPATNEKLFF. In DNA form, the CDR3 reads TGTGCCAGCAGTTTTAGAGTGACAGGGCCTGCAACTAATGAAAAACTGTTTTTT.

This sequence joins TRBV6-5 and TRBJ1-5; 7 nucleotides align to TRBD1. The CDR3 totals 14 residues. CDR1 and CDR2 (germline): MNHEY, SVGAGI. Trimming removed 5 bases from V and 6 bases from J; junction bases left unmatched: 7. The DNA of the CDR3 is TGTGCCAGCAGTCGCACGCCAGGGGGTCAGCCCCAGCATTTT. This sequence encodes CASSRTPGGQPQHF.

The chain couples TRBV4-1 to TRBJ1-6; D is unresolved. The CDR3 covers 15 residues. Germline V gives CDR1 MGHRA, CDR2 YSYEKL. The V end lost 1 base, the J end lost 3 bases, and 7 bases lay between the germline ends. CDR3 protein: CASSQGRNYNSPLHF. For the CDR3, the DNA is TGCGCCAGCAGCCAAGGGCGGAACTATAATTCACCCCTCCACTTT.

The V and J genes are TRBV7-2 and TRBJ2-7; 12 positions agree with TRBD2. The CDR3 is made up of 14 amino acids. V lost 5 bases, J lost 7 bases, and 6 bases stayed unmatched. In germline, CDR1 is SGHTA, CDR2 FQGNSA. CDR3 coding DNA: TGTGCCAGCAGCCCCAGACTAGCGGGAGAAGAGCAGTACTTC. This encodes CASSPRLAGEEQYF.

The chain links TRBV7-9 to TRBJ2-1; 10 nucleotides match TRBD2. The CDR3 length is 14 residues. The germline V gene encodes CDR1 SEHNR and CDR2 FQNEAQ (reference sequence). The V and J ends lost 5 bases and 4 bases, in that order; junction bases with no gene match: 2. The DNA of the CDR3 is TGTGCCAGCAGCCCGACTAGCGGGTACAATGAGCAGTTCTTC. Protein: CASSPTSGYNEQFF. The complete variable domain, with remaining parts taken from reference TRBV7-9 and TRBJ2-1, reads DTGVSQNPRHKITKRGQNVTFRCDPISEHNRLYWYRQTLGQGPEFLTYFQNEAQLEKSRLLSDRFSAERPKGSFSTLEIQRTEQGDSAMYLCASSPTSGYNEQFFGPGTRLTVL.

The chain links TRBV15 to TRBJ2-1, with 12 bases fitting TRBD2. Losses at the gene ends were 3 bases for V and 5 bases for J; bases not matched to a gene: 8. This CDR3 contains 17 residues. Germline CDR1 is LNHNV and CDR2 is YYDKDF (reference sequence). CDR3 coding DNA: TGTGCCACCAGCAGTGATCTAGCGGGAGGGCCTAACAATGAGCAGTTCTTC. Translating it yields CATSSDLAGGPNNEQFF.

The chain employs TRBV7-2 and TRBJ2-1, with D possibly TRBD2 on 6 matching bases. Germline V gene data show CDR1 as SGHTA and CDR2 as FQGNSA. Deletions cut 0 bases from V and 5 bases from J, with 8 bases between. The CDR3 contains 14 residues. In DNA form, the CDR3 reads TGTGCCAGCAGCTTAGCGCGGGGTCACAATGAGCAGTTCTTC. Translated: CASSLARGHNEQFF.